These 16 T cell receptor beta chains originate from one sample sequenced in a study of T cells in Graves' hyperthyroidism and ophthalmopathy. RNA transcripts provided the source from which TCR beta CDR3 regions were amplified. RT-PCR in the first round (using the HTBI primer set) targeted the TCR CDR3. TCRdb called the multiplex PCR reads again in MiXCR, with one record for every CDR3 protein. This table has around 420,000 distinct CDR3 sequences, 15% to 18% appearing once. Material for sequencing was blood. The receptors were sampled from a woman aged 18-30 years with Graves' hyperthyroidism.

At least ten counts were recorded for this clonotype. The gene calls are TRBV18 and TRBJ1-2; the D gene is possibly TRBD1 (5 bases). Germline loops: CDR1 KGHSH, CDR2 LQKENI. CDR3 length equals 13 residues. V lost 3 bases to trimming and J lost 3 bases, with 8 bases between them. The CDR3 loop reads CASSPRGDYGYTF. The CDR3 DNA reads TGTGCCAGCTCACCGCGGGGGGACTATGGCTACACCTTC.

The CDR3 sequence is CASSNRDRGAYSNQPQHF. In DNA form, the CDR3 reads TGTGCCAGTAGTAACCGGGACAGGGGCGCCTATAGCAATCAGCCCCAGCATTTT. The chain joins TRBV19 to TRBJ1-5; 10 bases are a match to TRBD1. V was pared by 4 bases and J by 0 bases, with 9 bases of the junction left unmatched. Looked up from germline, CDR1 is LNHDA and CDR2 is SQIVND (reference sequence). The CDR3 runs to 18 residues.

On this clonotype itself: This may arise from a read error, as a much more abundant clone is one base away. The genes are TRBV3-1 and TRBJ2-2; TRBD1 might be the D (7 bases). The germline CDR1 and CDR2 sequences are LGHDT and YNNKEL (reference sequence). The CDR3 spans 15 residues. The ends were cut back, 8 bases at V and 5 bases at J, with 18 bases in the middle. CDR3 protein: CASLSGAGGTGELFF. DNA for the CDR3: TGTGCCAGCCTCTCGGGGGCAGGGGGGACCGGGGAGCTGTTTTTT.

There are many counts of this clonotype. The V gene is TRBV12-5, the J gene TRBJ2-1; 12 positions match TRBD1. The trim removed 5 bases at V and 6 bases at J, leaving 5 bases unmatched. CDR3 length equals 15 residues. From germline, CDR1 is LGHNT and CDR2 FRNRAP. The CDR3 protein is CASGTGQGAINEQFF. The CDR3 nucleotides read TGTGCTAGTGGTACGGGACAGGGGGCGATCAATGAGCAGTTCTTC.

This clonotype was seen ten or more times. The chain has TRBV11-1 and TRBJ2-7, with no clear D. The CDR3 spans 16 residues. CDR1 SGHAT and CDR2 FQDESV come from the germline V gene (reference sequence). The V end was cut by 5 bases, the J end by 2 bases, with 19 bases between. CDR3 in DNA: TGTGCCAGCAGCCCGGACGCGCGTCCGGGCCCCTACGAGCAGTACTTC. Translating it yields CASSPDARPGPYEQYF.

In its sample, this clonotype was seen a few times. V is TRBV5-1 and J is TRBJ2-1; D is ambiguous. Per the germline V gene, CDR1 is SGHRS and CDR2 is YFSETQ. The CDR3 loop spans 11 amino acids. V was trimmed by 4 bases and J by 10 bases, leaving 9 bases between them. The CDR3 reads CASSLKVEQFF. CDR3 nucleotides: TGCGCCAGCAGCCTAAAGGTAGAGCAGTTCTTC.

This clonotype was detected many times. The chain joins TRBV27 to TRBJ2-1; tentatively, D is TRBD2 (6 bases). Germline lookup yields CDR1 MNHEY and CDR2 SMNVEV (reference sequence). This CDR3 spans 15 amino acids. Trimming pared 6 bases from V and 4 bases from J, leaving 16 bases between. CDR3 residues: CASSLTGTLYNEQFF. For the CDR3, the DNA is TGTGCCAGCAGCCTAACCGGGACTTTATACAATGAGCAGTTCTTC.

The V and J genes are TRBV25-1 and TRBJ2-1; 13 bases are shared with TRBD2. This CDR3 is 21 amino acids long. Trimming removed 5 bases from V and 1 base from J; junction bases left unmatched: 17. Germline V gives CDR1 MGHDK, CDR2 SYGVNS. CDR3 loop: CASSPGGPGLAGDQSYNEQFF. CDR3 in DNA: TGTGCCAGCAGTCCGGGGGGGCCCGGACTAGCGGGAGATCAATCCTACAATGAGCAGTTCTTC.

This clonotype was seen ten or more times. The chain joins TRBV7-2 to TRBJ2-7; tentatively, D is TRBD2 (6 bases). The CDR3 covers 13 residues. The V end lost 5 bases, the J end lost 6 bases, and 14 bases lay between the germline ends. Germline loops: CDR1 SGHTA, CDR2 FQGNSA. CDR3 sequence (DNA): TGTGCCAGCAGCCCCGGGGACTCCCGCGAGCAGTACTTC. Amino acid sequence: CASSPGDSREQYF. Complete variable domain (other parts from reference TRBV7-2 and TRBJ2-7): GAGVSQSPSNKVTEKGKDVELRCDPISGHTALYWYRQSLGQGLEFLIYFQGNSAPDKSGLPSDRFSAERTGGSVSTLTIQRTQQEDSAVYLCASSPGDSREQYFGPGTRLTVT.

This clonotype was seen repeatedly, ten times or more. The CDR3 sequence: CASNPGQTHYGYTF. The CDR3, as DNA: TGTGCCAGCAACCCCGGACAGACCCACTATGGCTACACCTTC. The chain employs TRBV6-1 and TRBJ1-2, with D possibly TRBD1 on 6 matching bases. Germline CDR1 MNHNS, CDR2 SASEGT. Trimming removed 7 bases from V and 3 bases from J, with 15 bases in between. This CDR3 contains 14 residues.

This clonotype showed up many times. This chain links TRBV20-1 with TRBJ2-5; D tentatively reads TRBD1 or TRBD2 (6 bases each). V shed 5 bases and J shed 7 bases, with 20 bases lying between them. The CDR3 contains 14 residues. Germline CDR1 DFQATT, CDR2 SNEGSKA (reference sequence). The CDR3 here is CSASTPLGGRTQYF. The DNA of the CDR3 is TGCAGTGCTTCCACCCCGTTGGGGGGCAGGACCCAGTACTTC.

This clonotype was picked up a small number of times. This sequence joins TRBV7-3 and TRBJ2-3, with 7 bases identical to TRBD2. The CDR3 is 18 residues long. The germline gives CDR1 SGHTA, CDR2 FQGTGA. The V segment lost 1 base and the J segment 0 bases; nucleotides outside the gene matches: 10. CDR3 protein: CASSLKGGGDPSTDTQYF. DNA of the CDR3: TGTGCCAGCAGCTTAAAGGGCGGGGGTGATCCTAGCACAGATACGCAGTATTTT.

Ten or more counts support this clonotype. This sequence joins TRBV9 and TRBJ1-5, with 7 bases lining up with TRBD1. Looked up from germline, CDR1 is SGDLS and CDR2 is YYNGEE. The CDR3 loop spans 14 amino acids. J lost 3 bases, V lost 3 bases, and 3 bases had no gene match. The CDR3 DNA follows: TGTGCCAGCAGCGCCGGGACAGTCAATCAGCCCCAGCATTTT. Its translation is CASSAGTVNQPQHF. Full variable domain (missing parts from reference TRBV9 and TRBJ1-5): DSGVTQTPKHLITATGQRVTLRCSPRSGDLSVYWYQQSLDQGLQFLIQYYNGEERAKGNILERFSAQQFPDLHSELNLSSLELGDSALYFCASSAGTVNQPQHFGDGTRLSIL.

For this clonotype: A read error may account for a junction end that differs from germline. The chain recombines TRBV6-2 or TRBV6-3 with TRBJ2-4, with D maybe TRBD2 (7 bases). The CDR3 extends over 18 amino acids. Germline-derived CDR1 and CDR2 are MNHEY and SVGEGT. The CDR3: CAGSYSGLQGGSKNIQYF. The CDR3 DNA reads as TGTGCCGGCAGTTACTCCGGTCTACAGGGAGGGTCCAAAAACATTCAGTACTTC.

This clonotype was observed at least ten times. V is TRBV28 and J is TRBJ2-7, with D possibly matching TRBD2 (5 bases). V lost 8 bases and J 6 bases, leaving 14 bases between the germline ends. The V gene's germline CDR1 is MDHEN and CDR2 SYDVKM. CDR3 size: 12 residues. In DNA, the CDR3 is TGTGCCAGCGGAGCGGACGGAACCGAGCAGTACTTC. It is translated as CASGADGTEQYF. The whole variable domain, filled in from reference TRBV28 and TRBJ2-7, reads DVKVTQSSRYLVKRTGEKVFLECVQDMDHENMFWYRQDPGLGLRLIYFSYDVKMKEKGDIPEGYSVSREKKERFSLILESASTNQTSMYLCASGADGTEQYFGPGTRLTVT.

This clonotype was observed many times. The rearrangement links TRBV20-1 to TRBJ2-7, with 8 bases fitting TRBD1. V was pared by 4 bases and J by 3 bases, with 8 bases of the junction left unmatched. The CDR3 consists of 14 residues. CDR1 and CDR2 from the germline V gene are DFQATT and SNEGSKA (reference sequence). CDR3 DNA sequence: TGCAGTGCTAAAATGCCGGACAGGGACTACGAGCAGTACTTC. Protein product: CSAKMPDRDYEQYF.